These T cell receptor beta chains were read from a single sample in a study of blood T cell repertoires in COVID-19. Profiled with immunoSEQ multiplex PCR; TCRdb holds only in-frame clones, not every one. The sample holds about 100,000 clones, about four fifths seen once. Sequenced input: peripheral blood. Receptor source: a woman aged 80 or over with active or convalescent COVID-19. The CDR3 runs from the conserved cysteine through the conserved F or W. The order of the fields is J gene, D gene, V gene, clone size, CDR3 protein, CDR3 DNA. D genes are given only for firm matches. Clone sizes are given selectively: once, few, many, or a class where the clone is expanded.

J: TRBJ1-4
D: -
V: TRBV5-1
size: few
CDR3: CASSQNRPLISEKLFF
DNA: TGCGCCAGCAGCCAGAACAGGCCACTAATCTCCGAAAAACTGTTTTTT

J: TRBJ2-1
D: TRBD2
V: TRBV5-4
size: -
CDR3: CASSSGLAGNEQFF
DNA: TGTGCCAGCAGCTCGGGACTAGCGGGGAATGAGCAGTTCTTC

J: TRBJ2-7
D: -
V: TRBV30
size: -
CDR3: CAWSATYYEQYF
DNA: TGTGCCTGGAGTGCCACCTACTACGAGCAGTACTTC

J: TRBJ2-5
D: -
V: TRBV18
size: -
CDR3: CASSSTETQYF
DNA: TGTGCCAGCTCATCTACAGAGACCCAGTACTTC

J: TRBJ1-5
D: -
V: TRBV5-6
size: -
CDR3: CASSLGSGHSNQPQHF
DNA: TGTGCCAGCAGCTTGGGATCGGGACATAGCAATCAGCCCCAGCATTTT

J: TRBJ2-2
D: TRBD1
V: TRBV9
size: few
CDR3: CASSPQGANTGELFF
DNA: TGTGCCAGCAGCCCCCAGGGGGCTAACACCGGGGAGCTGTTTTTT

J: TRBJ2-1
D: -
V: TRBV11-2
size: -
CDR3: CASSTQGSEQFF
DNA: TGTGCCAGCAGCACCCAGGGGAGCGAGCAGTTCTTC

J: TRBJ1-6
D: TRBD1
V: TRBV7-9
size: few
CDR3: CASSSGTVNSPLHF
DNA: TGTGCCAGCAGCTCAGGGACAGTTAATTCACCCCTCCACTTT

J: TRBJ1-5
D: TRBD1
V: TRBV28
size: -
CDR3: CASSTRGQGTNQPQHF
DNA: TGTGCCAGCAGTACTAGAGGACAGGGAACAAATCAGCCCCAGCATTTT

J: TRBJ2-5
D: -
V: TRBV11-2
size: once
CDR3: CASSLGASRETQYF
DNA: TGTGCCAGCAGCTTAGGGGCTAGCCGGGAGACCCAGTACTTC

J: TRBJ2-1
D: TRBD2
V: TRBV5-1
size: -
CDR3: CASSWTSGRNNEQFF
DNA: TGTGCCAGCAGCTGGACTAGCGGGAGGAACAATGAGCAGTTCTTC

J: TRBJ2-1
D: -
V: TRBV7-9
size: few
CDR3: CASSPGGSSYNEQFF
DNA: TGTGCCAGCAGCCCCGGCGGCAGCTCCTACAATGAGCAGTTCTTC

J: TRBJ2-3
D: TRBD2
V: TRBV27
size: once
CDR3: CASRRLAGGFTDTQYF
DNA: TGTGCCAGCCGACGACTAGCGGGAGGATTCACAGATACGCAGTATTTT

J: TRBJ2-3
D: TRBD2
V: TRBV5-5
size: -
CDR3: CASSLPSGTTDTQYF
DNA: TGTGCCAGCAGCCTCCCAAGCGGGACCACAGATACGCAGTATTTT

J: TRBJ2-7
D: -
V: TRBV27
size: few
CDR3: CASSASTGHYEQYF
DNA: TGTGCCAGCAGTGCCTCGACAGGCCACTACGAGCAGTACTTC

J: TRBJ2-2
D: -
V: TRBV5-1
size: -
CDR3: CASTLLPGQHTGELFF
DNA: TGCGCCAGCACCCTCCTCCCGGGACAACACACCGGGGAGCTGTTTTTT

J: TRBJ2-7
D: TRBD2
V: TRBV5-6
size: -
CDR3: CASRTGLAGVYEQYF
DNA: TGTGCCAGCAGAACGGGACTAGCGGGAGTCTACGAGCAGTACTTC

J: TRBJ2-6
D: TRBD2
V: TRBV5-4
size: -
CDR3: CASSLLAGDSGANVLTF
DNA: TGTGCCAGCAGCTTGCTAGCGGGGGACTCTGGGGCCAACGTCCTGACTTTC

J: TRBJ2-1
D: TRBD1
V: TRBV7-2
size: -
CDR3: CASSLMLGQGYNEQFF
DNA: TGTGCCAGCAGCCTGATGTTGGGACAGGGGTACAATGAGCAGTTCTTC

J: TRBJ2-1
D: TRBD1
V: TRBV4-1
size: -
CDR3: CASSQGTGPYNEQFF
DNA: TGCGCCAGCAGCCAAGGGACAGGGCCATACAATGAGCAGTTCTTC

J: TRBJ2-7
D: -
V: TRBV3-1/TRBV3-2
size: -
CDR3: CASSQEASRYEQYF
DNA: TGTGCCAGCAGCCAAGAGGCTAGCCGGTACGAGCAGTACTTC

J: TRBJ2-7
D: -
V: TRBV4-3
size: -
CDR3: CASSQGTRATRGFEQYF
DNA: TGCGCCAGCAGCCAGGGTACCAGGGCGACGCGGGGTTTCGAGCAGTACTTC

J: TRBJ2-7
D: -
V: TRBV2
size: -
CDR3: CASSEGGVTYEQYF
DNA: TGTGCCAGCAGTGAAGGGGGGGTCACCTACGAGCAGTACTTC

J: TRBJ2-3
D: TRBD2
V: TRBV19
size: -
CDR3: CASRLREGSNTDTQYF
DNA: TGTGCCAGTAGGCTCCGGGAGGGCTCAAACACAGATACGCAGTATTTT

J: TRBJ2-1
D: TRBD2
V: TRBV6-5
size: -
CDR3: CASSPGTSRNEQFF
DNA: TGTGCCAGCAGCCCCGGGACTAGCAGGAATGAGCAGTTCTTC

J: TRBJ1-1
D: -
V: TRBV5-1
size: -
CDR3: CASNTAGWDTEAFF
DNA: TGCGCCAGCAACACCGCGGGGTGGGACACTGAAGCTTTCTTT

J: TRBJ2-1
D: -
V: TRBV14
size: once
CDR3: CASSQEVSEHDEQFF
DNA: TGTGCCAGCAGCCAAGAAGTCAGCGAACACGATGAGCAGTTCTTC

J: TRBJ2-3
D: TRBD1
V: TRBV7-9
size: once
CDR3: CASSLGGTGGPSDTQYF
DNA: TGTGCCAGCAGCTTAGGGGGTACAGGGGGCCCTTCAGATACGCAGTATTTT

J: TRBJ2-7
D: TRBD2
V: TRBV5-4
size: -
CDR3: CASSLAGLAGRYEQYF
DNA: TGTGCCAGCAGCTTGGCGGGACTAGCGGGACGCTACGAGCAGTACTTC

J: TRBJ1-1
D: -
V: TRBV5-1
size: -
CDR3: CASSVQVNTEAFF
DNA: TGCGCCAGCAGCGTACAGGTTAACACTGAAGCTTTCTTT

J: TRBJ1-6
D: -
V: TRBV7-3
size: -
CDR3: CASSLLFYNSPLHF
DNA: TGTGCCAGCAGCTTACTGTTTTATAATTCACCCCTCCACTTT

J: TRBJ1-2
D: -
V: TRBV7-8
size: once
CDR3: CASSSRGTRTYGYTF
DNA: TGTGCCAGCAGCTCGAGGGGGACGAGGACCTATGGCTACACCTTC

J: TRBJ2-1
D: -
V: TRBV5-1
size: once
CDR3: CASSLRQTGSYNEQFF
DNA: TGCGCCAGCAGCTTGCGACAGACCGGCTCCTACAATGAGCAGTTCTTC

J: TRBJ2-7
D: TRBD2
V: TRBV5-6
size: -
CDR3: CASTPAGLTSGTTEQYF
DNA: TGTGCCAGCACCCCCGCGGGTTTAACTAGCGGGACCACCGAGCAGTACTTC

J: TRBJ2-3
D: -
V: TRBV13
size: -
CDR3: CASSLLLAAGADTQYF
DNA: TGTGCCAGCAGCTTACTCCTAGCGGCAGGGGCAGATACGCAGTATTTT

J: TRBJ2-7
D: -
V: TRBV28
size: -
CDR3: CASISVGAEGEQYF
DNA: TGTGCCAGCATTTCAGTTGGGGCCGAAGGCGAGCAGTACTTC

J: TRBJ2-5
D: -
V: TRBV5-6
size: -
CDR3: CASSSRETQYF
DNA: TGTGCCAGCAGCTCCCGGGAGACCCAGTACTTC

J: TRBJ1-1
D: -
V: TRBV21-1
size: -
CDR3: CASSMTGHPPIEAFF
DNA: TGTGCCAGCAGCATGACGGGACACCCCCCTATAGAAGCTTTCTTT

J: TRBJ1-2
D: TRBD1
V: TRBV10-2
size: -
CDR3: CASSQTGDLGYTF
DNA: TGCGCCAGCAGTCAGACAGGGGACCTTGGCTACACCTTC

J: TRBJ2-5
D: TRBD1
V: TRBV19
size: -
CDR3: CASSPRQGGETQYF
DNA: TGTGCCAGTAGTCCGAGACAGGGGGGCGAGACCCAGTACTTC

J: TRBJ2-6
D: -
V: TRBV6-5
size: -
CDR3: CASTPPGAGANVLTF
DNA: TGTGCCAGCACTCCCCCGGGGGCTGGGGCCAACGTCCTGACTTTC